This T cell receptor beta chain came from a study of T cell responses to AZD1222 COVID-19 vaccine. Findings of the study overall: Dominant CD4 TCR responses targeted spike regions 160-218 and 743-854. When two AZD1222 doses had been given, Spike-specific TCR breadth and depth rose. Reportedly, nearly half the spike-specific TCRs target unmutated variant regions. At baseline, seropositivity was found in only six or seven AZD1222 recipients.

This CDR3 has 17 residues. Germline V gives CDR1 SGHAT, CDR2 FQNNGV. Trimming cost V 6 bases and J 3 bases; bases outside gene matches: 10. Profiling relied on immunoSEQ multiplex PCR, and the TCRdb table lists in-frame clones only, not all of them. Of roughly 110,000 clones in the sample, about 85% were seen once. Of note for this clone: Its antigen is unidentified.

This chain joins TRBV11-2 and TRBJ2-2; TRBD1 matches 10 bases. The sequence was obtained from an adult who received the AZD1222 COVID-19 vaccine. The sequences come from peripheral blood, collected 28 days after the second AZD1222 dose. CDR3 in DNA: TGTGCCAGCAGTCGATCCGGGACAGGGGTCTACACCGGGGAGCTGTTTTTT. As protein: CASSRSGTGVYTGELFF.